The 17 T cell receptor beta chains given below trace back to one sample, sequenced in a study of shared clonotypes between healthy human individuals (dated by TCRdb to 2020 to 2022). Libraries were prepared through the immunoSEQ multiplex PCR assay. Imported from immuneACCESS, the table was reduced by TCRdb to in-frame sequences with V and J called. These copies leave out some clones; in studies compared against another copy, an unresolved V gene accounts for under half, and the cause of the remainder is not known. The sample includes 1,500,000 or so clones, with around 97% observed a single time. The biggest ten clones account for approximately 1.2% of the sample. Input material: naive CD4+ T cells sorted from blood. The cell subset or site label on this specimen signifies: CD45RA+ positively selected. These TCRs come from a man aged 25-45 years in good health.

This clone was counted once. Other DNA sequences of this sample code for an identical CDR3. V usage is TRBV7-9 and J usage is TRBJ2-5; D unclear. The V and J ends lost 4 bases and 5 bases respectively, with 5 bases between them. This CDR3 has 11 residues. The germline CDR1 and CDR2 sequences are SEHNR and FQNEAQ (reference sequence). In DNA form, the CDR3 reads TGTGCCAGCAGCTCGCGGGAGACCCAGTACTTC. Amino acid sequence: CASSSRETQYF.

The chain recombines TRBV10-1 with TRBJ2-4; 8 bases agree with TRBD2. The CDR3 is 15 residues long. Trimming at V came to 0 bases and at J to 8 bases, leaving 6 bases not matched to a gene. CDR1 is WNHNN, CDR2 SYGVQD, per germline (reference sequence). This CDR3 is CASSESSGRRDIQYF. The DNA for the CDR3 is TGCGCCAGCAGTGAGTCGAGCGGGAGACGGGACATTCAGTACTTC.

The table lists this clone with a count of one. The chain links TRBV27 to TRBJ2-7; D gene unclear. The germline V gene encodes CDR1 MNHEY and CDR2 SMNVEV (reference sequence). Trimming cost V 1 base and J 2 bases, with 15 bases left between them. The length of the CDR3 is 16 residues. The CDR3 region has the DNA TGTGCCAGCAGTTTATTCGGCCAGCGTTTGCCCTACGAGCAGTACTTC. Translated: CASSLFGQRLPYEQYF.

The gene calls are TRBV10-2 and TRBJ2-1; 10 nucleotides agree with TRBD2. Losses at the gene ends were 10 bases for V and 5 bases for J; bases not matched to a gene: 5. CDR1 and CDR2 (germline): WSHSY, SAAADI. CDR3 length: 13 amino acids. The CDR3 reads CAIRTSGDNEQFF. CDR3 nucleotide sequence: TGCGCCATCCGGACTAGCGGAGACAATGAGCAGTTCTTC.

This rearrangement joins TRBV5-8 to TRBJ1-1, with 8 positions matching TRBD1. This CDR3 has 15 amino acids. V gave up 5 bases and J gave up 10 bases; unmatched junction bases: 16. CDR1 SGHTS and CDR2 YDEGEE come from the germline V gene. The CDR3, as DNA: TGTGCCAGCAGAGGGGACAGGTTACGGGTGTTTGCAGCTTTCTTT. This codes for CASRGDRLRVFAAFF.

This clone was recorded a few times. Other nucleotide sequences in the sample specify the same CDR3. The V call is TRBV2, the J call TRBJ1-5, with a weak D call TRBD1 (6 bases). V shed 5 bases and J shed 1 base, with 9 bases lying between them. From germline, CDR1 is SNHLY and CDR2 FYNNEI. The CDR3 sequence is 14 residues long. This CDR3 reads CASSTGRSNQPQHF. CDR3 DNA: TGTGCCAGCAGTACAGGGCGAAGCAATCAGCCCCAGCATTTT.

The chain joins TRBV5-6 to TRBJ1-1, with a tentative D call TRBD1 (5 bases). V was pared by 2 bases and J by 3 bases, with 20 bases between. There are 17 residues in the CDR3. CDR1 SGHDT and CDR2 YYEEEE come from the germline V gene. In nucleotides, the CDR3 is TGTGCCAGCAGCTTATCATGGGTCTGGGGGATCGACACTGAAGCTTTCTTT. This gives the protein CASSLSWVWGIDTEAFF.

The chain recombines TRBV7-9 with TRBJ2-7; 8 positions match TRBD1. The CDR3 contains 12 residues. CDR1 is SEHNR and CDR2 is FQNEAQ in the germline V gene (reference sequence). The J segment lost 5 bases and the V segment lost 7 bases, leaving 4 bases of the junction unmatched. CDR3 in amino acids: CASNRGFDEQYF. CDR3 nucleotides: TGTGCCAGCAACAGGGGGTTCGACGAGCAGTACTTC.

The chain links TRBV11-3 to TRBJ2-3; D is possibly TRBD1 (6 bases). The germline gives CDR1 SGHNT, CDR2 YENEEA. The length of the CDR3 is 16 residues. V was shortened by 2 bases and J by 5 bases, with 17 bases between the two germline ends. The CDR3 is CASSLSGQGRGDTQYF. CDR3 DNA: TGTGCCAGCAGCTTAAGTGGTCAGGGGCGAGGAGATACGCAGTATTTT.

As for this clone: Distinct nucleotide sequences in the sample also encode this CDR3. CDR3 amino acids: CASSPLDRQETQYF. DNA of the CDR3: TGTGCCAGCTCCCCTCTTGATCGACAAGAGACCCAGTACTTC. The rearrangement links TRBV18 to TRBJ2-5; no clear D. The CDR3 consists of 14 residues. The germline gives CDR1 KGHSH, CDR2 LQKENI. V dropped 6 bases and J dropped 2 bases, with 13 bases sitting between them.

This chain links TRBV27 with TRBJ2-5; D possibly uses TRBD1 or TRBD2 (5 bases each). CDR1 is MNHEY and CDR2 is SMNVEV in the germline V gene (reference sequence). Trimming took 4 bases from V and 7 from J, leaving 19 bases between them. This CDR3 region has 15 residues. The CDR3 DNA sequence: TGTGCCAGCAGTTCCCCCCCGGGGCGCCAGGTGACCCAGTACTTC. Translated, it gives CASSSPPGRQVTQYF.

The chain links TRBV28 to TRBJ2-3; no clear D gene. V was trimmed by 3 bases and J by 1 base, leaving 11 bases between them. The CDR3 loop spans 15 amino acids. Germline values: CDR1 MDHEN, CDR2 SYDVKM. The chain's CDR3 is CASSLAGLGTDTQYF. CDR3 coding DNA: TGTGCCAGCAGTTTGGCCGGGTTGGGCACAGATACGCAGTATTTT.

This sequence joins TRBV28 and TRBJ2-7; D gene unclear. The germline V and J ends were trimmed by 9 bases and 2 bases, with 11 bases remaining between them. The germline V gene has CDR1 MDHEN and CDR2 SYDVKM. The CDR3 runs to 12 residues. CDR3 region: CASLSTPYEQYF. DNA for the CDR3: TGTGCCAGTTTGTCAACCCCCTACGAGCAGTACTTC.

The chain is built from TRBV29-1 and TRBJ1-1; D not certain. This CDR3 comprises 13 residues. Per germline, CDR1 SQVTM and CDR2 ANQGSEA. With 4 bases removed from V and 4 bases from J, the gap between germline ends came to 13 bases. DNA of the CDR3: TGCAGCGTTGTGAGGGAAATAGCCACTGAAGCTTTCTTT. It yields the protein CSVVREIATEAFF.

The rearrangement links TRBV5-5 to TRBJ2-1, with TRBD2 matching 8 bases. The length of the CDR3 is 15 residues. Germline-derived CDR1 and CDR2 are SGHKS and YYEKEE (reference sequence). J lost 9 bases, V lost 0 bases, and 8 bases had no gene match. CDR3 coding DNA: TGTGCCAGCAGCTTGGTAACGGGAGGGCCGAGTGAGCAGTTCTTC. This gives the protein CASSLVTGGPSEQFF.

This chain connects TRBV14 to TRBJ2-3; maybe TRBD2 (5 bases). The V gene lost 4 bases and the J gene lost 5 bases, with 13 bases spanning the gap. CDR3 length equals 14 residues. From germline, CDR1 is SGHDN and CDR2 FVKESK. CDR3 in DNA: TGTGCCAGCAGCCCACGACTCGGAGGAGATACGCAGTATTTT. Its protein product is CASSPRLGGDTQYF.

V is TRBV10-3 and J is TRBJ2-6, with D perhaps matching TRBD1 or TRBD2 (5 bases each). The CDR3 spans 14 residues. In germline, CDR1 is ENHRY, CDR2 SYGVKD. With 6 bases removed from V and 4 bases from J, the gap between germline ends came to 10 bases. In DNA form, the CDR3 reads TGTGCCATCAGCTACGGGGCCGGGGCCAACGTCCTGACTTTC. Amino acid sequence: CAISYGAGANVLTF.